This T cell receptor beta chain was obtained from a study of cytomegalovirus exposure and HLA in healthy donors. Study-wide points: In vitro testing confirmed a few CMV-associated chains as specific for CMV antigens. Clusters of TCRs from the first cohort tended to co-occur in the 90 to 150 validation repertoires (as a later analysis found). TCR beta chains numbering roughly 150 were designated cytomegalovirus-associated.

Details on this clone: Its cognate antigen is unknown.

Clones were sequenced by immunoSEQ multiplex PCR, and TCRdb holds only the in-frame ones, with some missing. The sample records under 200,000 clones, more than 80% being singletons. A roughly 120-subject validation cohort, separate from the roughly 670-subject first cohort, supplied the donors. CDR3 length: 13 amino acids. The germline gives CDR1 LNHNV, CDR2 YYDKDF (reference sequence). V was clipped by 0 bases and J by 13 bases; unmatched bases: 7. The TCR sequence derives from a young woman in good health and CMV-seropositive. Source material: PBMCs. The V call is TRBV15, the J call TRBJ1-2; 8 positions agree with TRBD1. CDR3 sequence reads: CATSRDEDRACTF. The CDR3 bases are TGTGCCACCAGCAGAGATGAGGACAGGGCTTGCACCTTC.